One sample yielded the 6 T cell receptor beta chains listed below, sequenced in a study of blood T cells in healthy people across ages. With a J-beta primer mix and a sample-barcoded 5' primer, a second PCR ran about 6 to 11 cycles. TCRdb independently ran MiXCR on the 5' RACE reads; one entry per CDR3 protein. Of about 810,000 distinct CDR3 sequences listed, 35% to 40% were seen once; the top ten hold 13%. The specimen sequenced was blood. These receptors were obtained from a man younger than 35 in good health.

The chain combines TRBV4-1 with TRBJ2-3, with D unclear. CDR3 length: 15 amino acids. From germline, CDR1 is MGHRA and CDR2 YSYEKL. V dropped 0 bases and J dropped 4 bases, with 11 bases sitting between them. CDR3 DNA: TGCGCCAGCAGCCAAGAACGGCATGTCGCAGATACGCAGTATTTT. It yields the protein CASSQERHVADTQYF.

This clonotype was seen a single time. A much bigger clone sits one base away, suggesting this may be a read error. The chain couples TRBV27 to TRBJ2-3, with D possibly matching TRBD1 (5 bases). CDR3 size: 15 residues. Germline CDR1 is MNHEY and CDR2 is SMNVEV (reference sequence). The CDR3 loop is CANSLGAANTDTQYF. The CDR3 DNA is TGTGCCAACAGTTTAGGGGCGGCTAACACAGATACGCAGTATTTT.

This chain uses TRBV7-9 with TRBJ2-3, with D possibly called TRBD1 or TRBD2 (6 bases each). V was pared by 3 bases and J by 5 bases, with 12 bases between. The length of the CDR3 is 14 residues. Germline values: CDR1 SEHNR, CDR2 FQNEAQ (reference sequence). The CDR3 protein is CASSFWGAEDTQYF. CDR3 nucleotides: TGTGCCAGCAGCTTCTGGGGGGCCGAAGATACGCAGTATTTT.

This clonotype occurred a few times. The V call is TRBV20-1, the J call TRBJ1-6, with D possibly matching TRBD1 (6 bases). From germline, CDR1 is DFQATT and CDR2 SNEGSKA (reference sequence). V gave up 3 bases and J gave up 0 bases, with 9 bases separating them. The CDR3 runs to 15 residues. The CDR3 DNA sequence: TGCAGTGCTAGCCTGGACAGCTCCTATAATTCACCCCTCCACTTT. Amino acids: CSASLDSSYNSPLHF.

The chain is built from TRBV2 and TRBJ2-1; 14 bases fit TRBD2. CDR1 and CDR2 from the germline V gene are SNHLY and FYNNEI. The CDR3 is 16 residues long. Trimming at V came to 6 bases and at J to 7 bases, leaving 8 bases not matched to a gene. The CDR3 nucleotides read TGTGCCAGCAGCTTGACGACTAGCGGGGGGGCGAATGAGCAGTTCTTC. Translation gives CASSLTTSGGANEQFF. Together with reference TRBV2 and TRBJ2-1, the CDR3 gives the full variable domain: EPEVTQTPSHQVTQMGQEVILRCVPISNHLYFYWYRQILGQKVEFLVSFYNNEISEKSEIFDDQFSVERPDGSNFTLKIRSTKLEDSAMYFCASSLTTSGGANEQFFGPGTRLTVL.

The sample holds many counts of this clonotype. In nucleotides, the CDR3 is TGTGCCAGCAGTCCATCGGGACTAGCGGGGGGTTCCTACAATGAGCAGTTCTTC. As protein: CASSPSGLAGGSYNEQFF. The V call is TRBV12-3 or TRBV12-4, the J call TRBJ2-1; 15 bases line up with TRBD2. Losses at the gene ends were 5 bases for V and 1 base for J; bases not matched to a gene: 6. The CDR3 totals 18 residues.